This TCR beta chain was captured by sequencing in a study of PD-L1 blockade in urothelial cancer. Looking at the study overall: Male sex and bladder-origin urothelial cancer characterized about 90% of the 29 patients. Samples came from 3 weeks, at the second dose, and 6 weeks into treatment. As for prior chemotherapy regimens, patients had received 0 to 3.

Libraries were prepared by immunoSEQ multiplex PCR; TCRdb keeps only in-frame clonotypes and omits some of them. Of roughly 130,000 clones listed, approximately 84% are singletons. Germline CDR1 is MDHEN and CDR2 is SYDVKM. CDR3 length: 14 residues. Trimming cost V 8 bases and J 0 bases, with 10 bases left between them. Noted time point: pretreatment peripheral blood. Patients yielded 1 to 8 samples each, pretreatment and on-treatment. The chain links TRBV28 to TRBJ2-2; unclear D gene. This receptor was identified in a man between 45 and 60 years old with urothelial cancer. Sequences were derived from PBMCs, sampled around atezolizumab (anti-PD-L1) treatment. CDR3 bases: TGTGCCAGCCTTGGGCGCGCGAACACCGGGGAGCTGTTTTTT. Translation: CASLGRANTGELFF. Supplemented by reference TRBV28 and TRBJ2-2, the full variable domain reads DVKVTQSSRYLVKRTGEKVFLECVQDMDHENMFWYRQDPGLGLRLIYFSYDVKMKEKGDIPEGYSVSREKKERFSLILESASTNQTSMYLCASLGRANTGELFFGEGSRLTVL.